This TCR beta chain appears in the sequencing data of a study of naive and memory T cell subsets. This clonotype has just a few counts. What it binds is not known. The CDR3 is made up of 13 amino acids. V was pared by 6 bases and J by 3 bases, with 12 bases between. Germline V lookup: CDR1 MDHEN, CDR2 SYDVKM. An equimolar mix of two oligonucleotides served as the beta constant-region primer for TRBC1 and TRBC2. The ligated cDNA underwent four PCR rounds using SP2 and nested alpha and beta constant-region primers. From the UMI-ligation and nested PCR reads, TCRdb called clonotypes with MiXCR, one entry per CDR3 protein. There are about 140,000 distinct CDR3 sequences in the sample; approximately 20% occur only once, and 0.6% to 0.7% lies in the top ten. Findings of the study overall: Possibly reflecting memory cells re-expressing CD45RA, a few larger clonotypes occurred in naive repertoires, especially CD8.

Specimen: naive CD8+ T cells from blood. The sequence derives from a human donor in good health. The chain uses TRBV28 and TRBJ2-7, with D possibly being TRBD1 (5 bases). Written as DNA, the CDR3 is TGTGCCAGCAGCCCTCAGGGAAACTACGAGCAGTACTTC. It specifies CASSPQGNYEQYF.